This paragraph covers one TCR beta chain sequence. A few counts support this clone. Its antigen is unknown. No clone much larger than this one lies a single base away; base qualities are absent. CDR1 is given as LGHNA and CDR2 as YNFKEQ, both from the germline V gene. The CDR3 covers 20 residues, taking in both the cysteine and the phenylalanine. Only the CDR3 DNA is retained, 60 bases long and in frame from the first base. V and J are trimmed by 0 bases and 2 bases, and the gene matches miss 18 bases of the junction. The cohort consisted of 600 to 750 healthy bone marrow donors. At the time of sampling, all cohort members were nominally healthy, though unrecorded immune exposures were likely present. The donor tested CMV seronegative and was one of the 352 seronegative cohort members. Each donor provided a peripheral blood sample, and peripheral blood mononuclear cells were used for TCR beta sequencing. Genomic DNA extraction from the blood cell samples was performed with the Qiagen DNeasy Blood Extraction Kit.

Library construction relied on the immunoSEQ multiplex PCR assay. The multiplex PCR relied on a mix of 60 forward primers for TCR Vbeta segments and 13 reverse primers for TCR Jbeta segments. The CDR3 region of rearranged TCR beta genes was amplified from genomic DNA by a multiplex PCR assay. On the Illumina HiSeq System, the amplified TCR beta libraries were sequenced as 87-base-pair reads. Under the source paper's analysis protocol: In a later analysis, some 80 million unique TCR beta chains were counted across the 690 or so repertoires, and roughly 10 million of these chains were shared by at least two donors. A nearest-neighbor algorithm error-corrected the raw reads and collapsed the reads into unique sequences, merging closely related sequences to remove PCR and sequencing errors. CDR3 sequences were aligned to IMGT reference sequences to assign V, D and J gene segments. For a sequence to be retained, a match of at least six nucleotides was required to both a V gene segment and a J gene segment. Rearrangements were classified as productive when the CDR3 lacked stop codons and remained in frame with V and J, and all other rearrangements were classified as non-productive. Following IMGT convention, CDR3 was defined as the stretch from the second conserved V-encoded cysteine to the conserved J-encoded phenylalanine. The earlier analysis of 550 to 650 of the donors excluded any sequence lacking an unambiguous match to a single V gene segment. An earlier analysis of 450 to 650 of the donors called V segments functional above 56.7% productive rearrangements and segregating when the between-donor standard deviation exceeded 5%. A statistical classification framework was built to diagnose cytomegalovirus status from the catalog of TCR beta chain sequences. A later analysis assigned V and J genes by comparing TCR nucleotide sequences with IMGT/GENE-DB human TR gene sequences. In a later analysis, CDR3 sequences and most-parsimonious VDJ recombination scenarios were assigned using the TCRdist pipeline. In a later analysis, each TCR beta chain was defined by its CDR3 amino acid sequence together with its V-gene family, and reads lacking a unique V-gene family were excluded. To address suspected cross-contamination and a sequencing artifact, a later analysis removed over 500 highly shared, low-generation-probability nucleotide sequences. For each public chain, a later analysis derived a clonal expansion index from normalized ranks of inferred template counts within each repertoire. In a later analysis, generation probabilities were computed using a VDJ recombination model fitted to out-of-frame rearrangements, and the results were checked against IGoR. In a later analysis, TCR-TCR, TCR-HLA and TCR-CMV co-occurrence was scored with hypergeometric tests, and a repertoire-size bias correction was applied to TCR pairs. In a later analysis, false discovery rates were estimated by permuting HLA or CMV assignments 20 times. In a later analysis, co-occurring TCRs were grouped using DBSCAN, and TCRdist sequence similarity was added for clustering within HLA-allele-positive subsets. Co-occurrence clustering excluded repertoires with fewer than 30,000 or more than 120,000 public chains, plus five with anomalous nucleotide sharing. TCRdb holds this immuneACCESS table with in-frame rearrangements only. Some clones are missing; in checked studies, unresolved V genes explain under half, and the rest has no known cause. The D gene and trimming were derived from the DNA, and the V and J assignments and clone size from that table. The sample records fewer than 110,000 clones, over 60% of which are singletons. The ten largest account for approximately 4.2% of the sample.

The record originates from a study of cytomegalovirus exposure and HLA in healthy donors (dated by TCRdb to between 2016 and 2019). About the study as a whole: According to an earlier analysis of a few hundred of the donors, about 190 million T cells yielded 117 million unique TCR beta sequences and more than 250 Gb of sequence data. Besides the first cohort of approximately 710 subjects, a separate validation cohort made up of roughly 120 different subjects was used. The later analysis used no new phenotypic data to find candidate immune exposures, relying instead on TCR beta sequences and their occurrence across donors. To decide whether each TCR beta V gene segment behaved as functional or pseudogenic, an earlier analysis of some 600 of the donors relied on high-throughput TCR beta sequencing. The genetic ancestry cluster associated with self-reported Caucasian donors included around four fifths of the 300 to 400 genotyped donors. Both class I and class II loci were covered by HLA typing, at four-digit resolution. Among around 400 genotyped donors of the cohort, an average of approximately 230,000 unique TCR beta nucleotide sequences were sequenced per donor, roughly 20% of them non-productive. Roughly 300 gigabases of sequencing data and 70 million to 85 million unique TCR sequences were included in an early release covering about 700 HLA-typed donors. In a later analysis, previously published TCR beta repertoires from about 670 donors were re-analyzed and high-resolution HLA genotyping was added so that TCR occurrence patterns could be studied. The study combined high-throughput TCR immunosequencing, statistical association of individual TCRs with disease status, and machine learning to predict cytomegalovirus infection status. The study aimed to test whether signatures of past pathogen exposure could be identified by cataloging public T cell receptors. Typing coverage differed by locus: A, B, C, DRB1 and DQB1 were typed in about 629-640 donors, DQA1 in 500 to 550, DPA1 in approximately 610, and DPB1 in about 450. About five DR-DQ haplotypes were handled as single units for association and clustering, since linkage in the cohort was strong. The T cell repertoires of several hundred subjects were profiled by immunosequencing and related to cytomegalovirus serostatus. Genome-wide SNP genotypes for about three fifths of the roughly 670 donors were used in a later genetic analysis, which treated that subset as a discovery cohort. All discovery cohort repertoires had been generated using a single sequencing platform. Alongside the repertoire data, information on donor age, sex, ethnicity and CMV serostatus was compiled.

Summary of the overall study and its limitations: A further reported finding was that TCR beta sequences accurately predicted the HLA-A and HLA-B alleles for most subjects in the first cohort. According to the authors, the approach could potentially be generalized to other disease states and immunological phenotypes. HLA typing was unavailable for some donors at each locus, so association tests used only the typed subset. A later analysis found that TCR association rates varied across HLA loci, with DRB1 alleles showing the most associated TCRs and HLA-C alleles the fewest. Only TCR beta chains were sequenced in this cohort, and the absence of alpha or paired-chain data limited detectable features. Linkage disequilibrium might explain the correlated functional status among segregating V segments, but an unknown experimental factor could not be excluded. A few of the identified cytomegalovirus-associated TCR beta chains were confirmed in vitro to be specific for cytomegalovirus antigens. Several of the top co-occurrence clusters appeared to be linked to parvovirus B19, influenza, CMV and Epstein-Barr virus, according to a later analysis. The study listed 150 to 200 TCR beta chains as associated with cytomegalovirus. In a later analysis, HLA-associated TCR beta chains showed more clonal expansion and lower generation probabilities than non-associated chains that were equally common. Fewer than 20 rarely observed V segments, including chromosome 9 orphons, were excluded from the earlier analysis of some 590 of the donors because counts were too low. Some IMGT-functional V segments, including TRBV6-2 and TRBV6-3, could not be told apart with the 87-base-pair reads, so those segments were excluded. Presence/absence analyses assumed roughly uniform sequencing depth across donors, an assumption that may not hold. In a later analysis, some 17,000 TCR beta sequences were associated with specific HLA alleles at a false discovery rate of 0.05. Most TCR sequences were observed very rarely across donors, whereas some public TCRs were present in many individuals. V-gene and J-gene trimming of TCR beta chains was associated with a missense DCLRE1C variant in a later genetic analysis, and the association was replicated in an independent cohort. Assigning TCR associations to individual alleles was difficult when HLA alleles, especially DR and DQ, strongly co-occurred. An earlier analysis of approximately 590 of the donors showed that most TCR beta V segments appeared in productive rearrangements either about 90% or about 30% of the time, which broadly matched IMGT annotations. CMV serostatus was the only immune exposure information available for the cohort. A cluster of highly shared sequence variants was judged likely to represent a technical artifact of the sequencing pipeline. According to a later analysis, most CMV-associated TCR beta chains appeared to be HLA-restricted, and the HLA associations seemed to be driven largely by CMV exposure. The classifier was reported to diagnose cytomegalovirus status with high specificity and sensitivity in both the original cohort and the validation cohort. Compared with the approximately 670-donor mean, donors in an Asian-associated ancestry cluster had fewer N-insertions in productive TCRs, according to a later genetic analysis.

This TCR derives from a male donor in good health and CMV-seronegative. The sequenced material came from PBMCs. Recombination connected TRBV4-2 to TRBJ2-7; 8 bases in the middle match TRBD2. The base sequence is TGTGCCAGCAGCCAAGATCTGGAGTTTGGGTCTAGCGGGCCGACCTACGAGCAGTACTTC. This sequence encodes CASSQDLEFGSSGPTYEQYF.